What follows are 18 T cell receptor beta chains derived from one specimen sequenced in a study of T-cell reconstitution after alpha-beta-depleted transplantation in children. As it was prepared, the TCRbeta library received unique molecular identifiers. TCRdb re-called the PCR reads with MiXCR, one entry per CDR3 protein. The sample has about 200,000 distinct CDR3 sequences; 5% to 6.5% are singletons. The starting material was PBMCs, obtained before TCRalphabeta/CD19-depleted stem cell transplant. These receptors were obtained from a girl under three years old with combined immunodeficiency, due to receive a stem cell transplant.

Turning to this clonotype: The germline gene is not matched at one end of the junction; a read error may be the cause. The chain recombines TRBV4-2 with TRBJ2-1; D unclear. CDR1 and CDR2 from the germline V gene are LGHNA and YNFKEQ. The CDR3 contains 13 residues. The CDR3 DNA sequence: TGTGCCAGCAGCCAAGACGTCGGACCCCGGCAGGTCTTC. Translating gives CASSQDVGPRQVF.

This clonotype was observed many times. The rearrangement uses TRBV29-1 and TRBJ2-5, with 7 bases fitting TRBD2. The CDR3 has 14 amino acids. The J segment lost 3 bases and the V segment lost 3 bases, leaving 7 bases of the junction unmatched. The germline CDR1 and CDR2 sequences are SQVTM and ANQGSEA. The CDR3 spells CSVDSGLPEETQYF. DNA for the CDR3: TGCAGCGTTGATTCGGGACTACCGGAAGAGACCCAGTACTTC.

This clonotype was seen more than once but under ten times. The CDR3 DNA follows: TGTGCCAGCAGTACCCAGGGTCGGGGCGGCACTGAAGCTTTCTTT. As protein: CASSTQGRGGTEAFF. The chain employs TRBV28 and TRBJ1-1; tentatively, D is TRBD1 (5 bases). Germline CDR1 is MDHEN and CDR2 is SYDVKM. The CDR3 has 15 amino acids. V dropped 5 bases and J dropped 4 bases, with 17 bases sitting between them.

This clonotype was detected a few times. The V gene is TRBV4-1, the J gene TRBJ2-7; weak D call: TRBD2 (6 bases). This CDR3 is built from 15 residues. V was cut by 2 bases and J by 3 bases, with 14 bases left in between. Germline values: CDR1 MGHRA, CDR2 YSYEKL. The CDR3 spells CASSQSRRDLYEQYF. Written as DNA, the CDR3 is TGCGCCAGCAGCCAATCTCGGCGGGACCTCTACGAGCAGTACTTC.

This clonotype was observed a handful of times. The CDR3 DNA sequence: TGTGCCAGCAGCCAAGAAATCGTGTCAGGGGGGGATGACTATGGCTACACCTTC. This gives the protein CASSQEIVSGGDDYGYTF. The chain uses TRBV3-1 and TRBJ1-2, with 7 bases that match TRBD1. V was clipped by 0 bases and J by 3 bases; unmatched bases: 13. There are 18 residues in the CDR3. Looked up from germline, CDR1 is LGHDT and CDR2 is YNNKEL (reference sequence).

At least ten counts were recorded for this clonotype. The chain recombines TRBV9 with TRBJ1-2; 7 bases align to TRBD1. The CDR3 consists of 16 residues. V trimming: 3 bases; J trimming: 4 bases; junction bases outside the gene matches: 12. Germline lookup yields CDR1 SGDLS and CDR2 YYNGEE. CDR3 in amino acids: CASSGGPQTGLYGYTF. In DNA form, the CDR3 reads TGTGCCAGCAGCGGCGGACCCCAGACAGGGCTCTATGGCTACACCTTC.

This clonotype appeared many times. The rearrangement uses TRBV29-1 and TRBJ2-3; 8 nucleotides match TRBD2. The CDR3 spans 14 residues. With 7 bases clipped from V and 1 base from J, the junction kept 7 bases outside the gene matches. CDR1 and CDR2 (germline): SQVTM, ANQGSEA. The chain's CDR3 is CSAGRAGGTDTQYF. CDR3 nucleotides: TGCAGCGCCGGACGAGCGGGGGGCACAGATACGCAGTATTTT.

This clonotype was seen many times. The CDR3 here is CASSPGDQREQYF. CDR3 in DNA: TGTGCCAGCAGCCCGGGGGACCAGAGGGAGCAGTACTTC. The V call is TRBV28, the J call TRBJ2-7; maybe TRBD2 (6 bases). The ends were cut back, 6 bases at V and 7 bases at J, with 16 bases in the middle. The CDR3 loop spans 13 amino acids. The germline V gene has CDR1 MDHEN and CDR2 SYDVKM. Full variable domain (rest looked up from reference TRBV28 and TRBJ2-7): DVKVTQSSRYLVKRTGEKVFLECVQDMDHENMFWYRQDPGLGLRLIYFSYDVKMKEKGDIPEGYSVSREKKERFSLILESASTNQTSMYLCASSPGDQREQYFGPGTRLTVT.

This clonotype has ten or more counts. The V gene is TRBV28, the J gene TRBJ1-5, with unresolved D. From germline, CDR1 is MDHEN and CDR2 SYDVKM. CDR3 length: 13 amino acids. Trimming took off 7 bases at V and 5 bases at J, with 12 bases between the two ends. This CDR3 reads CASTPGGYQPQHF. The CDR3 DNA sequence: TGTGCCAGCACCCCGGGAGGGTATCAGCCCCAGCATTTT.

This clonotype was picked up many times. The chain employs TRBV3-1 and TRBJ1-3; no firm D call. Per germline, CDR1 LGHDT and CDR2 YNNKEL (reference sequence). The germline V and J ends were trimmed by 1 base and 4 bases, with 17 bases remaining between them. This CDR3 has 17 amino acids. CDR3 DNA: TGTGCCAGCAGCCAAGGGTACGGGAGGCGTGGAGGAAACACCATATATTTT. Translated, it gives CASSQGYGRRGGNTIYF. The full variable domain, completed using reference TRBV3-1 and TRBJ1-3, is DTAVSQTPKYLVTQMGNDKSIKCEQNLGHDTMYWYKQDSKKFLKIMFSYNNKELIINETVPNRFSPKSPDKAHLNLHINSLELGDSAVYFCASSQGYGRRGGNTIYFGEGSWLTVV.

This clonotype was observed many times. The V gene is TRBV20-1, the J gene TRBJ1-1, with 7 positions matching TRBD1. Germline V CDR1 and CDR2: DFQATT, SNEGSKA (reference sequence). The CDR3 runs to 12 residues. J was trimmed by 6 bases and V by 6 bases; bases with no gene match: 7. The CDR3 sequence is CSALPGTAEAFF. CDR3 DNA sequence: TGCAGTGCCTTACCCGGGACAGCTGAAGCTTTCTTT.

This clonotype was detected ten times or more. The CDR3 nucleotides are TGCAGTGCTAGAGTGGGGAACCAAGAGACCCAGTACTTC. Translating gives CSARVGNQETQYF. The gene calls are TRBV20-1 and TRBJ2-5; no definite D call. This CDR3 has 13 amino acids. Germline V lookup: CDR1 DFQATT, CDR2 SNEGSKA (reference sequence). V was clipped by 1 base and J by 0 bases, with 6 bases between them.

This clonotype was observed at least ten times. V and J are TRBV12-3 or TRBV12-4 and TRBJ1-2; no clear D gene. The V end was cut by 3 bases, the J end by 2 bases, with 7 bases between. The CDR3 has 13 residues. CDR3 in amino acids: CASSLLQNYGYTF. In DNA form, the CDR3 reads TGTGCCAGCAGTTTGTTACAGAACTATGGCTACACCTTC.

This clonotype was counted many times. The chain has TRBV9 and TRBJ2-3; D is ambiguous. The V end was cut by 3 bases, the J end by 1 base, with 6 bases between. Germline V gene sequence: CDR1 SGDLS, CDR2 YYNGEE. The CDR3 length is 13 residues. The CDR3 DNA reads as TGTGCCAGCAGCGCGACGGGCACAGATACGCAGTATTTT. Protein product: CASSATGTDTQYF.

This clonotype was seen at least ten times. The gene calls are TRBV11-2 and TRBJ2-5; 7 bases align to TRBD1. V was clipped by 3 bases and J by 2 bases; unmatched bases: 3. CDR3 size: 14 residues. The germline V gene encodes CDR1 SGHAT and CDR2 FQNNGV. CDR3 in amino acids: CASSLPGQQETQYF. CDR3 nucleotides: TGTGCCAGCAGCTTGCCGGGACAGCAAGAGACCCAGTACTTC.

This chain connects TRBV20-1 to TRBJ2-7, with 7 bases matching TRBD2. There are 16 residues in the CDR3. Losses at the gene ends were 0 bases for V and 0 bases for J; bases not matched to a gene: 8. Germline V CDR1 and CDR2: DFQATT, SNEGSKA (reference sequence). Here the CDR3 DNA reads TGCAGTGCTAGAGATGACAGCGGGGCCCACTCCTACGAGCAGTACTTC. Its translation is CSARDDSGAHSYEQYF.

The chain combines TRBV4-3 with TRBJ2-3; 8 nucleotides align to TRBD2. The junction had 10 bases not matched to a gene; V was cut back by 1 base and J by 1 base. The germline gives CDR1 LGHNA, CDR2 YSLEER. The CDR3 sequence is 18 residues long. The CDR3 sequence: CASSQAGTRVQGTDTQYF. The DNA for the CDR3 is TGCGCCAGCAGCCAAGCCGGGACTAGAGTACAAGGCACAGATACGCAGTATTTT.

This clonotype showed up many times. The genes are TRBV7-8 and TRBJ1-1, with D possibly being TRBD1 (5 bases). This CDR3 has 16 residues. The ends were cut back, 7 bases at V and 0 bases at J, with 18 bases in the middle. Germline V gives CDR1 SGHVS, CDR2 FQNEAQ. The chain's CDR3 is CASNLEEGYMNTEAFF. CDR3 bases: TGTGCCAGCAACCTTGAAGAGGGGTATATGAACACTGAAGCTTTCTTT.